The 27 T cell receptor beta chains below all came from one sample that was sequenced in a study of T cells after yellow fever vaccination. TCRdb ran MiXCR on the 5' RACE reads and lists one entry per CDR3 protein. The repertoire holds some 600,000 distinct CDR3 sequences, with more than 9% as singletons. The sequences come from PBMCs, collected on the day of the yellow fever booster vaccination. These receptors were collected from a man aged 30-40 years who received the YFV17D yellow fever vaccine.

This clonotype has just a few counts. V is TRBV12-5 and J is TRBJ1-1; the match to TRBD1 covers 7 bases. The germline gives CDR1 LGHNT, CDR2 FRNRAP. CDR3 length equals 15 residues. V dropped 7 bases and J dropped 4; count of bases not matched to a gene: 12. The CDR3 DNA reads as TGTGCTAGTGCCCGTCAGGGGGGCGCATCCACTGAAGCTTTCTTT. This sequence encodes CASARQGGASTEAFF.

This chain connects TRBV7-9 to TRBJ2-1; TRBD2 might be the D (5 bases). Germline values: CDR1 SEHNR, CDR2 FQNEAQ (reference sequence). This CDR3 has 16 residues. V shed 1 base and J shed 4 bases, with 14 bases lying between them. Here the CDR3 reads CASSLERLASYNEQFF. The CDR3 bases are TGTGCCAGCAGCTTAGAGAGGCTAGCCTCTTACAATGAGCAGTTCTTC.

This clonotype has only a few counts. The CDR3 loop reads CASSSPEDNEQFF. The CDR3 DNA sequence: TGTGCCAGCAGCTCCCCGGAAGACAATGAGCAGTTCTTC. The chain recombines TRBV11-3 with TRBJ2-1; D unresolved. V was cut by 4 bases and J by 5 bases, with 9 bases left in between. This CDR3 has 13 amino acids. Germline-derived CDR1 and CDR2 are SGHNT and YENEEA. The variable domain in full, completed from reference TRBV11-3 and TRBJ2-1, reads EAGVVQSPRYKIIEKKQPVAFWCNPISGHNTLYWYLQNLGQGPELLIRYENEEAVDDSQLPKDRFSAERLKGVDSTLKIQPAELGDSAVYLCASSSPEDNEQFFGPGTRLTVL.

The CDR3 DNA reads TGTGCCAGCAGCTTACTGGGGACAGGGGTCAATGAGCAGTTCTTC. This codes for CASSLLGTGVNEQFF. The chain employs TRBV7-2 and TRBJ2-1; 10 positions agree with TRBD1. Per germline, CDR1 SGHTA and CDR2 FQGNSA. The J segment lost 6 bases and the V segment lost 2 bases, leaving 4 bases of the junction unmatched. This CDR3 spans 15 amino acids. The variable domain in full, with the rest retrieved from reference TRBV7-2 and TRBJ2-1, is GAGVSQSPSNKVTEKGKDVELRCDPISGHTALYWYRQSLGQGLEFLIYFQGNSAPDKSGLPSDRFSAERTGGSVSTLTIQRTQQEDSAVYLCASSLLGTGVNEQFFGPGTRLTVL.

The chain has TRBV9 and TRBJ2-1; perhaps TRBD2 as D (7 bases). The germline gives CDR1 SGDLS, CDR2 YYNGEE. With 3 bases removed from V and 8 bases from J, the gap between germline ends came to 18 bases. The CDR3 length is 15 residues. Written as DNA, the CDR3 is TGTGCCAGCAGCGAAGGGGGGGCGAGTAGAGATGAGCAGTTCTTC. This sequence encodes CASSEGGASRDEQFF.

This clonotype was recorded many times. The chain couples TRBV14 to TRBJ1-2; possibly TRBD1 for D (6 bases). This CDR3 is built from 13 residues. The germline V and J ends were trimmed by 7 bases and 2 bases, with 11 bases remaining between them. Germline V CDR1 and CDR2: SGHDN, FVKESK. CDR3 amino acids: CASKVTGNYGYTF. The DNA for the CDR3 is TGTGCCAGCAAGGTAACAGGGAACTATGGCTACACCTTC.

This clonotype was seen repeatedly, ten times or more. The chain links TRBV18 to TRBJ2-7; 9 positions match TRBD1. The CDR3 extends over 15 amino acids. Per the germline V gene, CDR1 is KGHSH and CDR2 is LQKENI. V shed 3 bases, J shed 2 bases, and the junction held 5 bases outside the gene matches. The chain's CDR3 is CASSPRQGVTYEQYF. CDR3 nucleotides: TGTGCCAGCTCACCTCGACAGGGGGTTACCTACGAGCAGTACTTC. The full variable domain, in which reference TRBV18 and TRBJ2-7 provide the parts outside the CDR3, is NAGVMQNPRHLVRRRGQEARLRCSPMKGHSHVYWYRQLPEEGLKFMVYLQKENIIDESGMPKERFSAEFPKEGPSILRIQQVVRGDSAAYFCASSPRQGVTYEQYFGPGTRLTVT.

This clonotype was seen a handful of times. This chain connects TRBV3-1 to TRBJ2-5; D remains unclear. The CDR3 extends over 13 amino acids. Trimming cost V 5 bases and J 4 bases, with 11 bases left between them. CDR1 and CDR2 (germline): LGHDT, YNNKEL (reference sequence). The DNA of the CDR3 is TGTGCCAGCAGCATGCTGGGTAGAGAGACCCAGTACTTC. Protein sequence: CASSMLGRETQYF.

This clonotype has a handful of counts. The chain has TRBV5-1 and TRBJ1-2, with a possible D match to TRBD1 (6 bases). Deletions cut 0 bases from V and 7 bases from J, with 10 bases between. Germline lookup yields CDR1 SGHRS and CDR2 YFSETQ. This CDR3 has 13 residues. The CDR3 here is CASSLEGEVGYTF. In nucleotides, the CDR3 is TGCGCCAGCAGCTTGGAGGGGGAGGTTGGCTACACCTTC.

J is TRBJ2-3 and V is TRBV12-3 or TRBV12-4, with 10 bases aligning to TRBD2. The CDR3 length is 15 residues. V was pared by 6 bases and J by 4 bases, with 7 bases of the junction left unmatched. The CDR3 spells CASSLSSGSPDTQYF. The CDR3 coding sequence is TGTGCCAGCAGCCTATCTAGCGGGAGTCCAGATACGCAGTATTTT.

The chain combines TRBV3-1 with TRBJ2-7; the D is unclear. Trimming cost V 3 bases and J 4 bases, with 19 bases left between them. CDR3 length equals 16 residues. Looked up from germline, CDR1 is LGHDT and CDR2 is YNNKEL (reference sequence). The CDR3 region is CASSQGMGQRGYEQYF. Here the CDR3 DNA reads TGTGCCAGCAGCCAGGGGATGGGCCAACGTGGGTACGAGCAGTACTTC.

This clonotype showed up just a few times. This chain joins TRBV25-1 and TRBJ2-3, with 7 bases fitting TRBD2. The CDR3 has 16 amino acids. Trimming cost V 4 bases and J 6 bases; bases outside gene matches: 13. Germline CDR1 and CDR2: MGHDK and SYGVNS. The CDR3 bases are TGTGCCAGCAGTGGGACTAGAGCGGGAACGATGGATACGCAGTATTTT. Amino acids: CASSGTRAGTMDTQYF. Complete variable domain (other parts from reference TRBV25-1 and TRBJ2-3): EADIYQTPRYLVIGTGKKITLECSQTMGHDKMYWYQQDPGMELHLIHYSYGVNSTEKGDLSSESTVSRIRTEHFPLTLESARPSHTSQYLCASSGTRAGTMDTQYFGPGTRLTVL.

The V gene is TRBV7-6, the J gene TRBJ1-2, with 8 bases identical to TRBD1. The trim removed 2 bases at V and 5 bases at J, leaving 10 bases unmatched. The CDR3 sequence is 16 residues long. The germline V gene has CDR1 SGHVS and CDR2 FNYEAQ. DNA for the CDR3: TGTGCCAGCAGCTTAACTGGACAGGGAAGTTTTTATGGCTACACCTTC. Residues: CASSLTGQGSFYGYTF.

This clonotype was counted ten times or more. The chain recombines TRBV29-1 with TRBJ2-5; 9 positions agree with TRBD1. Trimming cost V 5 bases and J 3 bases; bases outside gene matches: 1. The germline V gene has CDR1 SQVTM and CDR2 ANQGSEA. The CDR3 length is 12 residues. CDR3 in DNA: TGCAGCGTTCGGACAGGGGAAGAGACCCAGTACTTC. It codes for CSVRTGEETQYF.

This clonotype was counted a few times. The V and J genes are TRBV11-2 and TRBJ2-7; 9 bases agree with TRBD2. Germline V lookup: CDR1 SGHAT, CDR2 FQNNGV. The V segment lost 4 bases and the J segment 2 bases; nucleotides outside the gene matches: 15. The CDR3 runs 18 residues. CDR3 sequence (DNA): TGTGCCAGCAGCTCTCAGGGACTAGCTAACGGGAGCCCCTACGAGCAGTACTTC. Its protein is CASSSQGLANGSPYEQYF.

In this sample, this clonotype turned up a few times. The gene calls are TRBV7-9 and TRBJ2-1; TRBD2 might be the D (6 bases). The germline gives CDR1 SEHNR, CDR2 FQNEAQ (reference sequence). Trimming cost V 7 bases and J 0 bases, with 13 bases left between them. The CDR3 spans 15 residues. CDR3 amino acids: CASNSRGNSYNEQFF. The CDR3 DNA is TGTGCCAGCAACTCCCGGGGGAACTCCTACAATGAGCAGTTCTTC.

The chain's CDR3 is CASSFSSGRTDTQYF. The CDR3 DNA reads TGTGCCAGCAGCTTCTCTAGCGGGAGAACAGATACGCAGTATTTT. The V call is TRBV7-2, the J call TRBJ2-3, with 10 nucleotides matching TRBD2. Germline V lookup: CDR1 SGHTA, CDR2 FQGNSA. The junction had 3 bases not matched to a gene; V was cut back by 3 bases and J by 3 bases. This CDR3 spans 15 amino acids.

This chain uses TRBV10-3 with TRBJ1-4; 7 bases align to TRBD1. Germline V gene data show CDR1 as ENHRY and CDR2 as SYGVKD. The V gene end was trimmed by 10 bases and the J gene end by 8 bases; junction bases not matched to a gene: 10. The length of the CDR3 is 13 residues. The CDR3: CATSWDSKEKLFF. Written as DNA, the CDR3 is TGTGCCACCTCATGGGACAGTAAGGAAAAACTGTTTTTT.

V gene TRBV18 combines with J gene TRBJ2-6; weak D call: TRBD2 (6 bases). The CDR3 totals 17 residues. The V gene lost 0 bases and the J gene lost 0 bases, with 9 bases spanning the gap. From germline, CDR1 is KGHSH and CDR2 LQKENI. CDR3 nucleotides: TGTGCCAGCTCACCACCGTCCGGGAGCTCTGGGGCCAACGTCCTGACTTTC. This encodes CASSPPSGSSGANVLTF. Full variable domain (rest looked up from reference TRBV18 and TRBJ2-6): NAGVMQNPRHLVRRRGQEARLRCSPMKGHSHVYWYRQLPEEGLKFMVYLQKENIIDESGMPKERFSAEFPKEGPSILRIQQVVRGDSAAYFCASSPPSGSSGANVLTFGAGSRLTVL.

The chain combines TRBV29-1 with TRBJ2-2; D uncertain. Per the germline V gene, CDR1 is SQVTM and CDR2 is ANQGSEA. There are 12 residues in the CDR3. Trimming left V 4 bases short and J 3 bases short, with 6 bases between. The CDR3 sequence is CSVATYTGELFF. The CDR3 bases are TGCAGCGTTGCGACCTACACCGGGGAGCTGTTTTTT.

The V call is TRBV5-1, the J call TRBJ2-1; 9 bases line up with TRBD2. Germline loops: CDR1 SGHRS, CDR2 YFSETQ. The junction had 7 bases not matched to a gene; V was cut back by 1 base and J by 8 bases. The CDR3 loop spans 15 amino acids. The CDR3 here is CASSLLIAGVYEQFF. In DNA form, the CDR3 reads TGCGCCAGCAGCTTGTTAATAGCGGGAGTGTATGAGCAGTTCTTC.

This clonotype was observed a handful of times. V gene TRBV5-1 combines with J gene TRBJ2-3, with 7 bases identical to TRBD1. V lost 1 base, J lost 1 base, and 9 bases stayed unmatched. Germline CDR1 is SGHRS and CDR2 is YFSETQ. The CDR3 is made up of 17 amino acids. CDR3 coding DNA: TGCGCCAGCAGCTTGAGGCGTTACAGGGGAGGCACAGATACGCAGTATTTT. Encoded protein: CASSLRRYRGGTDTQYF.

The chain uses TRBV7-3 and TRBJ2-1, with a weak D call TRBD2 (8 bases). With 2 bases removed from V and 7 bases from J, the gap between germline ends came to 21 bases. The CDR3 is 17 residues long. Germline V lookup: CDR1 SGHTA, CDR2 FQGTGA. The CDR3 here is CASSLFGGGQGVNEQFF. The CDR3 DNA sequence: TGTGCCAGCAGCTTATTTGGCGGGGGGCAGGGGGTGAATGAGCAGTTCTTC.

As DNA, the CDR3 is TGTGCCAGCAGCTTTAGCGGGAGGGTTCAAGAGACCCAGTACTTC. This sequence encodes CASSFSGRVQETQYF. V and J are TRBV7-6 and TRBJ2-5; 11 bases agree with TRBD2. Germline lookup yields CDR1 SGHVS and CDR2 FNYEAQ. This CDR3 is built from 15 residues. Germline trimming cut 3 bases from V and 2 bases from J; bases unmatched to any gene: 2. Drawing the rest from reference TRBV7-6 and TRBJ2-5, the complete variable domain is GAGVSQSPRYKVTKRGQDVALRCDPISGHVSLYWYRQALGQGPEFLTYFNYEAQQDKSGLPNDRFSAERPEGSISTLTIQRTEQRDSAMYRCASSFSGRVQETQYFGPGTRLLVL.

This clonotype was seen only a few times. The chain couples TRBV7-9 to TRBJ2-1; D is undetermined. The germline V gene encodes CDR1 SEHNR and CDR2 FQNEAQ (reference sequence). The germline V and J ends were trimmed by 1 base and 5 bases, with 6 bases remaining between them. The CDR3 runs 13 residues. The CDR3 is CASSLEWDNEQFF. The CDR3 DNA follows: TGTGCCAGCAGCTTAGAGTGGGACAATGAGCAGTTCTTC.

The rearrangement links TRBV29-1 to TRBJ2-3; unclear D gene. Germline V gives CDR1 SQVTM, CDR2 ANQGSEA. Between the trimmed V and J ends, which lost 5 bases and 2 bases, there was a span of 8 bases. The CDR3 is made up of 12 amino acids. The chain's CDR3 is CSVPDTTDTQYF. The DNA of the CDR3 is TGCAGCGTTCCGGATACCACAGATACGCAGTATTTT.

The table lists this clonotype with a few counts. The chain has TRBV7-2 and TRBJ2-5; 10 positions match TRBD1. J lost 2 bases, V lost 8 bases, and 8 bases had no gene match. The CDR3 consists of 15 residues. Per the germline V gene, CDR1 is SGHTA and CDR2 is FQGNSA. This chain's CDR3 is CASSRGQGSQETQYF. The CDR3 DNA reads as TGTGCCAGCTCGAGGGGACAGGGGTCTCAAGAGACCCAGTACTTC.